This T cell receptor beta chain was sequenced in a study of blood T cell repertoires in COVID-19 (dated by TCRdb to 2018 to 2020). With regard to the full study: The collaborator samples originated in the United States, Italy and Spain and spanned the acute and convalescent phases of COVID-19. Where available, HLA class I and class II types were obtained from metadata supplied by the sample provider rather than from assay-based typing. Nearly every sample came with metadata listing a de-identified subject ID, COVID-19 status, age in years and sex. Deeply sampled blood TCRbeta repertoires from subjects exposed to, actively infected with, or recovered from COVID-19 were included in the dataset. The samples were drawn from the first 160 participants of the ongoing ImmuneRACE study and from over 950 subjects provided by 6 global collaborators. The repertoires were released in a freely available public database intended as a resource for research on the immune response to SARS-CoV-2. The prospective study material was composed of cDNA or gDNA derived from T cells, B-cell-depleted T cells, or PBMCs. What the work shows at the level of the full study, not this receptor alone: The amount of clinical and demographic metadata varied by source and participant and was provided uncurated.

One collaborating source in Seattle enrolled patients while the patients were actively infected and followed the patients over time throughout the course of disease. The collaborating institutions used their own protocols to collect whole blood in K2EDTA tubes. For TCRbeta analysis, collaborators shipped samples in one of three forms: frozen whole blood, isolated PBMCs, or DNA extracted from either of those sample types. Measured from the cysteine to the phenylalanine, the CDR3 is 15 residues long. The only DNA kept is the CDR3, 45 bases in frame from the first base. CDR1 and CDR2 (LGHDT, YNNKEL) derive from the germline V gene (reference sequence). The germline ends are 9 bases apart after V is trimmed by 4 bases and J by 0 bases. As concerns this clone: What antigen it recognizes has not been identified. Base qualities are missing; no much larger clone stands one base away.

TCRbeta CDR3 regions were amplified from genomic DNA using the immunoSEQ Assay, a bias-controlled multiplex PCR. The authors processed their data as follows. Nucleated cell counts per sample were estimated from amplification of reference gene primers within the assay. Sequence reads were collapsed and filtered to measure the absolute abundance of every unique TCRbeta CDR3 rearrangement. For each sample, productive Simpson clonality was calculated by taking the square root of Simpson's diversity index across productive rearrangements. TCRdb holds this immuneACCESS table with in-frame rearrangements only. Some clones are missing; in checked studies, unresolved V genes explain under half, and the rest has no known cause. The DNA was the basis for D and trimming; V, J and clone size are from that table. The table for this sample lists fewer than 650,000 clones; 85% to 90% of them were counted only once. Together, the top ten hold roughly 8% of the sample.

The sample taken for sequencing was peripheral blood. This TCR came from a woman aged 45 to 65 with COVID-19, enrolled during active disease. The chain joins TRBV3-1 (or the pseudogene TRBV3-2) to TRBJ1-4, with the D gene too uncertain to name. The CDR3 amino acid sequence is: CASSPLIATNEKLFF. The sequence in DNA is TGTGCCAGCAGCCCCCTAATTGCAACTAATGAAAAACTGTTTTTT.